This T cell receptor beta chain was sequenced in a study of radiation and T cells in renal cell carcinoma. Points from the study as a whole: Without pretreatment biopsies, baseline tumor clonotype presence was undetermined.

Stated time point: blood 4 weeks post-SBRT, at nephrectomy. Treatment indicated: 15 Gy SBRT to primary tumor, nephrectomy 4 weeks later. Nephrectomy followed 15 Gy stereotactic body radiation by 4 weeks. Radiation-treated patients gave blood at baseline, week 2 and week 4. Clear cell pathology was present in this patient's renal cell carcinoma. V lost 3 bases and J lost 4, with 7 bases in between. The CDR3 spans 13 residues. Germline CDR1 reads GTSNPN; CDR2 reads SVGIG (reference sequence). Clones were read by immunoSEQ multiplex PCR, and TCRdb kept only the in-frame ones, dropping some. The data contain roughly 86,000 clones, around 85% of them seen just once; the ten biggest clones take up approximately 9.6%. With respect to this clone: Its antigen is unidentified.

This specimen was blood, taken from a patient whose treatment included radiotherapy and nephrectomy. The gene calls are TRBV30 and TRBJ2-6; D call uncertain. The clonotype was recovered from a man aged 50 to 60 with renal cell carcinoma. The CDR3 is CAWRLQGANVLTF. In nucleotides, the CDR3 is TGTGCCTGGAGGCTTCAGGGGGCCAACGTCCTGACTTTC.